The 14 T cell receptor beta chains below come from one sample, sequenced in a study of radiation and T cells in renal cell carcinoma. The data were produced by immunoSEQ multiplex PCR, yet TCRdb's version contains in-frame clones alone and is incomplete. The table includes just over 95,000 clones, roughly 90% detected once. Time point of the sample: baseline pretreatment blood. Sample treatment: 15 Gy SBRT to primary tumor, nephrectomy 4 weeks later. The sample consisted of blood, taken from a patient whose treatment included radiotherapy and nephrectomy. Every receptor here comes from a man aged 50 to 60 with renal cell carcinoma.

The rearrangement links TRBV7-8 to TRBJ1-5, with 7 bases matching TRBD1. CDR3 length: 15 residues. The germline CDR1 and CDR2 sequences are SGHVS and FQNEAQ. V shed 7 bases and J 3 bases; nucleotides not matched to a gene: 9. The DNA for the CDR3 is TGTGCCAGCAACCCGACAGGGTCCATCAATCAGCCCCAGCATTTT. Encoded protein: CASNPTGSINQPQHF.

This chain's CDR3 is CASSYQTSGGHNEQFF. DNA for the CDR3: TGTGCCAGCAGCTACCAGACTAGCGGGGGGCACAATGAGCAGTTCTTC. The rearrangement uses TRBV7-9 and TRBJ2-1, with 13 bases matching TRBD2. The CDR3 is made up of 16 amino acids. The V gene end was trimmed by 4 bases and the J gene end by 5 bases; junction bases not matched to a gene: 5. Germline lookup yields CDR1 SEHNR and CDR2 FQNEAQ (reference sequence).

This clone was seen a single time. The chain carries TRBV6-5 and TRBJ2-1; D is uncertain. Trimming stripped 4 bases from V and 5 bases from J, with 3 bases between. The CDR3 consists of 11 residues. Germline lookup yields CDR1 MNHEY and CDR2 SVGAGI. The CDR3 sequence is CASSSHNEQFF. CDR3 bases: TGTGCCAGCAGTTCCCACAATGAGCAGTTCTTC.

The J gene is TRBJ2-5, the V gene TRBV5-1, with TRBD1 identical over 8 bases. V trimming: 3 bases; J trimming: 2 bases; junction bases outside the gene matches: 6. The CDR3 has 15 amino acids. The germline gives CDR1 SGHRS, CDR2 YFSETQ. The CDR3, as DNA: TGCGCCAGCAGCTACCAGGGGGCTCAACAAGAGACCCAGTACTTC. Protein: CASSYQGAQQETQYF.

CDR3 region: CASSLEVITGTHPGELFF. CDR3 DNA sequence: TGTGCCAGCAGCTTAGAAGTGATAACCGGGACCCATCCCGGGGAGCTGTTTTTT. The V and J genes are TRBV7-6 and TRBJ2-2, with D tentatively TRBD1 or TRBD2 (5 bases each). Between the trimmed V and J ends, which lost 1 base and 6 bases, there was a span of 21 bases. The CDR3 has 18 residues. Germline V gene sequence: CDR1 SGHVS, CDR2 FNYEAQ.

V and J are TRBV11-2 and TRBJ2-1; no clear D gene. Germline CDR1 reads SGHAT; CDR2 reads FQNNGV. The CDR3 has 13 amino acids. V dropped 1 base and J dropped 6 bases, with 7 bases sitting between them. Here the CDR3 reads CASSLGYLNEQFF. CDR3 bases: TGTGCCAGCAGCTTAGGCTACCTCAATGAGCAGTTCTTC. Combining the CDR3 with reference TRBV11-2 and TRBJ2-1 gives the whole variable domain EAGVAQSPRYKIIEKRQSVAFWCNPISGHATLYWYQQILGQGPKLLIQFQNNGVVDDSQLPKDRFSAERLKGVDSTLKIQPAKLEDSAVYLCASSLGYLNEQFFGPGTRLTVL.

This clone was counted a single time. The rearrangement links TRBV25-1 to TRBJ2-1, with TRBD2 matching 10 bases. The germline V gene encodes CDR1 MGHDK and CDR2 SYGVNS. V dropped 5 bases and J dropped 3; count of bases not matched to a gene: 10. CDR3 length: 17 residues. Written as DNA, the CDR3 is TGTGCCAGCAGTCCTGGACTAGCGGCGACATTCTACAATGAGCAGTTCTTC. Protein sequence: CASSPGLAATFYNEQFF.

V usage is TRBV7-8 and J usage is TRBJ1-4, with no clear D. The V and J ends lost 2 bases and 7 bases respectively, with 17 bases between them. The CDR3 consists of 16 residues. Germline CDR1 SGHVS, CDR2 FQNEAQ. In DNA form, the CDR3 reads TGTGCCAGCAGCTTATTTCAAGATGGCAGCCGTGAAAAACTGTTTTTT. The encoded protein is CASSLFQDGSREKLFF.

V is TRBV2 and J is TRBJ2-1; no clear D. V was cut by 6 bases and J by 7 bases, with 10 bases left in between. The CDR3 contains 12 residues. Germline assignment: CDR1 SNHLY and CDR2 FYNNEI. The CDR3 sequence is CASRNLGNEQFF. The CDR3 DNA reads as TGTGCCAGCAGAAATCTAGGAAATGAGCAGTTCTTC.

The genes are TRBV5-1 and TRBJ2-1, with 11 bases aligning to TRBD1. The CDR3 consists of 16 residues. Germline CDR1 is SGHRS and CDR2 is YFSETQ. The ends lost 4 bases at V and 5 bases at J; junction bases unmatched: 8. In DNA form, the CDR3 reads TGCGCCAGCAGCCCAGGGACAGGGGGACCGAACAATGAGCAGTTCTTC. Its translation: CASSPGTGGPNNEQFF.

The chain recombines TRBV2 with TRBJ1-5, with a possible D match to TRBD1 (6 bases). Trimming shortened V by 4 bases and J by 6 bases, and 10 bases separated the two germline ends. CDR1 is SNHLY, CDR2 FYNNEI, per germline. This CDR3 is 13 amino acids long. CDR3 in amino acids: CASSGGAGQPQHF. The CDR3 bases are TGTGCCAGCAGTGGGGGGGCTGGTCAGCCCCAGCATTTT.

This sequence joins TRBV7-2 and TRBJ2-3; unclear D gene. The CDR3 is 14 amino acids. Germline CDR1 and CDR2: SGHTA and FQGNSA. Trimming took off 3 bases at V and 1 base at J, with 8 bases between the two ends. Here the CDR3 reads CASSFNARTDTQYF. The CDR3 DNA is TGTGCCAGCAGCTTTAATGCCCGCACAGATACGCAGTATTTT.

V is TRBV9 and J is TRBJ2-3; D gene uncertain. This CDR3 contains 17 residues. Germline V CDR1 and CDR2: SGDLS, YYNGEE. The V gene lost 1 base and the J gene lost 2 bases, with 17 bases spanning the gap. CDR3 amino acids: CASSVTPAIAATDTQYF. CDR3 in DNA: TGTGCCAGCAGCGTAACTCCGGCGATAGCAGCCACAGATACGCAGTATTTT.

The chain has TRBV28 and TRBJ2-7; D not certain. Germline V gene lookup returns CDR1 MDHEN and CDR2 SYDVKM. The CDR3 totals 13 residues. Trimming stripped 2 bases from V and 2 bases from J, with 7 bases between. Here the CDR3 reads CASSLARPYEQYF. CDR3 nucleotide sequence: TGTGCCAGCAGTTTAGCCAGGCCCTACGAGCAGTACTTC.